The 20 T cell receptor beta chains below were found in one sample sequenced in a study of regulatory T cells in long-lasting Graves disease. Relying on iRepertoire HTBI primers and Arm-PCR of CDR3 regions, the team built TCR beta libraries. A single record per CDR3 protein comes from TCRdb applying MiXCR to the multiplex PCR reads. The sample lists about 400,000 distinct CDR3 sequences, over 12% occurring once. Noted time point: newly diagnosed GD, antithyroid drugs for less than 3 months. PBMCs were the source of the RNA used for TCR sequencing. This same sample was also part of a study on T cells in Graves' hyperthyroidism and ophthalmopathy.

Sequences were derived from peripheral blood mononuclear cells (PBMCs), sampled at new diagnosis, from a patient treated with antithyroid drugs. Receptors originate from a woman between 40 and 50 years old with Graves disease.

The rearrangement uses TRBV6-2 or TRBV6-3 and TRBJ2-7; D may correspond to TRBD1 or TRBD2 (6 bases each). Germline V gene lookup returns CDR1 MNHEY and CDR2 SVGEGT. V gave up 2 bases and J gave up 3 bases, with 11 bases separating them. The CDR3 sequence is 14 residues long. CDR3 in amino acids: CASSYGGTYYEQYF. CDR3 nucleotides: TGTGCCAGCAGTTACGGAGGGACATACTACGAGCAGTACTTC.

This clonotype has only a few counts. V usage is TRBV6-1 and J usage is TRBJ1-4; no firm D call. Germline V lookup: CDR1 MNHNS, CDR2 SASEGT. V was clipped by 6 bases and J by 5 bases, with 13 bases between them. There are 14 residues in the CDR3. In DNA form, the CDR3 reads TGTGCCAGCAGAAGACTTGCTTTAAATGAAAAACTGTTTTTT. It is translated as CASRRLALNEKLFF.

The chain combines TRBV18 with TRBJ1-5; TRBD1 matches at 10 bases. The CDR3 loop spans 14 amino acids. Germline V lookup: CDR1 KGHSH, CDR2 LQKENI. V shed 6 bases and J 5 bases; nucleotides not matched to a gene: 4. The CDR3 nucleotides are TGTGCCAGCTCGCCCGGGACAGGGGATCAGCCCCAGCATTTT. This codes for CASSPGTGDQPQHF.

This clonotype was seen only a few times. The V and J genes are TRBV28 and TRBJ2-6; TRBD2 might be the D (5 bases). The V and J ends lost 3 bases and 2 bases respectively, with 14 bases between them. CDR1 is MDHEN and CDR2 is SYDVKM in the germline V gene. The CDR3 is 17 residues long. CDR3 protein: CASSFRLTRPGANVLTF. As DNA, the CDR3 is TGTGCCAGCAGTTTCCGCCTTACTAGGCCTGGGGCCAACGTCCTGACTTTC.

To note about this clonotype: A much larger clone sits a single nucleotide away, making a read error possible. The CDR3 ends on some other residue instead of the conserved phenylalanine or tryptophan, so this is likely a read error. CDR3: CASSFQGQDEQYL. CDR3 nucleotide sequence: TGCGCCAGCAGCTTTCAGGGTCAGGACGAGCAGTACCTC. This rearrangement joins TRBV5-1 to TRBJ2-7; D may be TRBD1 (5 bases). The CDR3 runs to 13 residues. Germline V gives CDR1 SGHRS, CDR2 YFSETQ. The ends were cut back, 2 bases at V and 5 bases at J, with 11 bases in the middle.

This clonotype appeared many times. The chain carries TRBV2 and TRBJ2-5; 8 nucleotides match TRBD2. The CDR3 runs 15 residues. Germline V gene data show CDR1 as SNHLY and CDR2 as FYNNEI. Trimming took 4 bases from V and 3 from J; bases not matched to a gene: 7. CDR3 loop: CASSALAGRKETQYF. The DNA of the CDR3 is TGTGCCAGCAGTGCCCTAGCGGGCAGAAAAGAGACCCAGTACTTC.

This clonotype was counted at least ten times. The chain joins TRBV12-5 to TRBJ1-1; D uncertain. Germline-derived CDR1 and CDR2 are LGHNT and FRNRAP. The CDR3 loop spans 14 amino acids. Between the trimmed V and J ends, which lost 4 bases and 1 base, there was a span of 10 bases. This chain's CDR3 is CASGSPEGNTEAFF. The CDR3 nucleotides read TGTGCTAGTGGTTCCCCTGAGGGGAACACTGAAGCTTTCTTT.

This clonotype was detected many times. The J gene is TRBJ1-4, the V gene TRBV10-3, with D maybe TRBD1 (5 bases). V was cut by 3 bases and J by 3 bases, with 20 bases left in between. CDR1 and CDR2 (germline): ENHRY, SYGVKD. This CDR3 comprises 18 residues. DNA for the CDR3: TGTGCCATCAGTGATTCCCCCCTTTCTTGGACACCTAATGAAAAACTGTTTTTT. This sequence encodes CAISDSPLSWTPNEKLFF.

This clonotype has at least ten counts. The chain carries TRBV5-6 and TRBJ2-5, with a tentative D call TRBD2 (6 bases). Trimming left V 0 bases short and J 5 bases short, with 17 bases between. Germline lookup yields CDR1 SGHDT and CDR2 YYEEEE. The CDR3 totals 16 residues. This CDR3 is CASSLAPGLGGETQYF. CDR3 DNA: TGTGCCAGCAGCTTGGCCCCCGGGCTAGGAGGGGAGACCCAGTACTTC.

There are many counts of this clonotype. The chain combines TRBV7-8 with TRBJ1-5; a possible D gene is TRBD1 (6 bases). V lost 1 base to trimming and J lost 2 bases, with 15 bases between them. Germline CDR1 SGHVS, CDR2 FQNEAQ. The CDR3 has 17 residues. This CDR3 reads CASSLGVWGAGNQPQHF. The CDR3 region has the DNA TGTGCCAGCAGCTTAGGAGTTTGGGGGGCTGGCAATCAGCCCCAGCATTTT. Together with reference TRBV7-8 and TRBJ1-5, the CDR3 gives the full variable domain: GAGVSQSPRYKVAKRGQDVALRCDPISGHVSLFWYQQALGQGPEFLTYFQNEAQLDKSGLPSDRFFAERPEGSVSTLKIQRTQQEDSAVYLCASSLGVWGAGNQPQHFGDGTRLSIL.

The chain has TRBV13 and TRBJ1-1; no reliable D call. V gave up 7 bases and J gave up 1 base, with 16 bases separating them. Germline V gene lookup returns CDR1 PRHDT and CDR2 FYEKMQ (reference sequence). This CDR3 comprises 15 residues. DNA for the CDR3: TGTGCCAGCACCTTCCAACTCAACGGGAACACTGAAGCTTTCTTT. Amino acid sequence: CASTFQLNGNTEAFF.

This clonotype came up a few times. This clone may be a read error of a much larger clone one base away. The chain recombines TRBV3-1 with TRBJ2-1; D is unresolved. The germline V and J ends were trimmed by 3 bases and 10 bases, with 13 bases remaining between them. Germline V lookup: CDR1 LGHDT, CDR2 YNNKEL (reference sequence). The CDR3 contains 13 residues. CDR3 DNA sequence: TGTGCCAGCAGCCATGGTTTCGCCTACGAGCAGTTCTTC. Its protein is CASSHGFAYEQFF.

J is TRBJ1-1 and V is TRBV5-5, with D uncertain. The CDR3 is 13 residues long. Trimming removed 4 bases at V and 3 bases at J, with 10 bases between. Germline V gene sequence: CDR1 SGHKS, CDR2 YYEKEE (reference sequence). The CDR3 reads CASSPTTDTEAFF. CDR3 nucleotides: TGTGCCAGCAGCCCGACAACGGACACTGAAGCTTTCTTT.

This clonotype has a count of ten or more. The conserved phenylalanine or tryptophan normally closing the CDR3 is absent here, so this likely arose from a read error. The chain employs TRBV12-5 and TRBJ2-5, with TRBD2 matching 8 bases. Germline V gene data show CDR1 as LGHNT and CDR2 as FRNRAP. CDR3 length: 14 residues. The trim removed 6 bases at V and 5 bases at J, leaving 8 bases unmatched. This CDR3 reads CASGYGRAWETQYL. The DNA of the CDR3 is TGTGCTAGTGGCTACGGGAGGGCCTGGGAGACCCAGTACCTC.

This clonotype was picked up many times. The chain recombines TRBV6-2 or TRBV6-3 with TRBJ2-3; D remains ambiguous. Germline assignment: CDR1 MNHEY and CDR2 SVGEGT. Trimming removed 10 bases at V and 4 bases at J, with 15 bases between. The CDR3 totals 13 residues. Here the CDR3 reads CATRYSFADTQYF. Here the CDR3 DNA reads TGTGCCACTAGGTACAGCTTCGCAGATACGCAGTATTTT.

The chain carries TRBV5-4 and TRBJ2-2, with a tentative D call TRBD2 (5 bases). Per the germline V gene, CDR1 is SGHNT and CDR2 is YYREEE (reference sequence). Deletions cut 2 bases from V and 0 bases from J, with 8 bases between. This CDR3 is 15 amino acids long. CDR3 residues: CASSFGETNTGELFF. In DNA, the CDR3 is TGTGCCAGCAGCTTCGGGGAGACGAACACCGGGGAGCTGTTTTTT. The full variable domain, in which reference TRBV5-4 and TRBJ2-2 provide the parts outside the CDR3, is ETGVTQSPTHLIKTRGQQVTLRCSSQSGHNTVSWYQQALGQGPQFIFQYYREEENGRGNFPPRFSGLQFPNYSSELNVNALELDDSALYLCASSFGETNTGELFFGEGSRLTVL.

This clonotype was seen many times. The rearrangement links TRBV14 to TRBJ1-1, with unresolved D. The CDR3 sequence is 15 residues long. Germline-derived CDR1 and CDR2 are SGHDN and FVKESK. Trimming took off 5 bases at V and 2 bases at J, with 15 bases between the two ends. CDR3 in DNA: TGTGCCAGCAGCTATGGAAAGCAACCAAACACTGAAGCTTTCTTT. Its protein is CASSYGKQPNTEAFF. Looking up the rest from reference TRBV14 and TRBJ1-1 gives the full variable domain: EAGVTQFPSHSVIEKGQTVTLRCDPISGHDNLYWYRRVMGKEIKFLLHFVKESKQDESGMPNNRFLAERTGGTYSTLKVQPAELEDSGVYFCASSYGKQPNTEAFFGQGTRLTVV.

This clonotype was detected ten times or more. This sequence joins TRBV29-1 and TRBJ2-2, with D perhaps matching TRBD1 (6 bases). V gave up 7 bases and J gave up 6 bases, with 18 bases separating them. The germline CDR1 and CDR2 sequences are SQVTM and ANQGSEA. The CDR3 length is 14 residues. The CDR3 reads CSAETTGTPGELFF. The CDR3 DNA reads TGCAGCGCCGAAACGACAGGAACCCCCGGGGAGCTGTTTTTT.

This clonotype was recorded a few times. This chain joins TRBV27 and TRBJ2-7; 13 bases match TRBD2. V lost 8 bases and J lost 6; bases outside the gene matches: 4. The germline CDR1 and CDR2 sequences are MNHEY and SMNVEV (reference sequence). The CDR3 totals 13 residues. CDR3 in DNA: TGTGCCAGCGGCAGGACTAGCGGGAGCGAGCAGTACTTC. The encoded protein is CASGRTSGSEQYF.

The V call is TRBV9, the J call TRBJ2-3, with D maybe TRBD2 (6 bases). Germline assignment: CDR1 SGDLS and CDR2 YYNGEE. The CDR3 consists of 15 residues. The V end lost 3 bases, the J end lost 1 base, and 12 bases lay between the germline ends. This chain's CDR3 is CASSGGLLRTDTQYF. In nucleotides, the CDR3 is TGTGCCAGCAGCGGGGGACTTCTACGCACAGATACGCAGTATTTT.